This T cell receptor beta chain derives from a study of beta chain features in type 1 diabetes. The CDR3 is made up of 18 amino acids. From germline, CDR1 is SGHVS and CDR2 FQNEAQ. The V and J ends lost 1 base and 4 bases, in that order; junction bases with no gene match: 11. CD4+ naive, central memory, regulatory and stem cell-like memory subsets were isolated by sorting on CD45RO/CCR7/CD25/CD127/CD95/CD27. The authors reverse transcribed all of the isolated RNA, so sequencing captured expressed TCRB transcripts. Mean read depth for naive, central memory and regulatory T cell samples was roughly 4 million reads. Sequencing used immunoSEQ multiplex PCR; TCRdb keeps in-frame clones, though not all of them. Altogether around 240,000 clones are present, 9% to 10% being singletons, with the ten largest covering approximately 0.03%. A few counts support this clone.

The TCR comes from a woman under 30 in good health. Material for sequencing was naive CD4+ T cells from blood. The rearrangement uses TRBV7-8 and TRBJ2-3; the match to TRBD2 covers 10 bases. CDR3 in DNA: TGTGCCAGCAGCTTAGGGACCCAGCTAGCGGGAGTAGCAGATACGCAGTATTTT. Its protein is CASSLGTQLAGVADTQYF.